The source of this T cell receptor beta chain is a study of cytomegalovirus exposure and HLA in healthy donors. In the study overall: Unique TCRs from HLA-typed donors, 75 million to 100 million of them, were held in an early data release.

60 Vbeta and 13 Jbeta primers were used in PCR. As originally analysed: The count from a later analysis was tens of millions of unique TCR beta chains, some 12 million of them shared. Assay used: immunoSEQ multiplex PCR; TCRdb lists only in-frame clones, some missing. V and J calls and clone size are copied from that table; D and trimming were computed from the DNA. This sample has 250,000 or so clones, with around 90% found just once. V was pared by 3 bases and J by 2 bases, with 5 bases of the junction left unmatched. Germline V gene data show CDR1 as SGHDT and CDR2 as YYEEEE. The CDR3 has 14 amino acids. Overall study results and limits: Association of 16,951 TCR beta sequences with HLA alleles was found at 0.05 false discovery rate in a later analysis. Rarity characterized most TCR sequences, yet some public TCRs appeared in many donors.

About this clone: Its specificity is not known.

The receptor comes from a girl aged 2-9 years in good health and CMV-seronegative. The specimen sequenced was PBMCs. The chain couples TRBV5-6 to TRBJ2-7; TRBD2 matches 7 bases. CDR3 protein: CASSYGTIPYEQYF. The CDR3 DNA sequence: TGTGCCAGCAGCTACGGGACTATCCCCTACGAGCAGTACTTC.